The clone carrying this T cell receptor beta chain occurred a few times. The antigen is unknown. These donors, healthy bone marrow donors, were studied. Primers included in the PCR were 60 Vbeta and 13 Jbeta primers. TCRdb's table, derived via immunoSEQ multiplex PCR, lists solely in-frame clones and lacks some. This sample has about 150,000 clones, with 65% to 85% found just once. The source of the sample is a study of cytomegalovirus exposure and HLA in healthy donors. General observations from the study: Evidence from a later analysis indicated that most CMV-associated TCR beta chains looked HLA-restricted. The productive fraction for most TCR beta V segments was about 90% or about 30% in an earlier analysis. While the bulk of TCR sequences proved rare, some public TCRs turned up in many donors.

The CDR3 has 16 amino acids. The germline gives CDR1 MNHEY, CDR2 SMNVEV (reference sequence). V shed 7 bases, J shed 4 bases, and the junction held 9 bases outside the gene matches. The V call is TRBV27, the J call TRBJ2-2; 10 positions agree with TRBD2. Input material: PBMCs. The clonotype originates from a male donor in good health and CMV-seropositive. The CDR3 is CASKGLAGVSTGELFF. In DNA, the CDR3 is TGTGCCAGCAAAGGCCTAGCGGGAGTCAGCACCGGGGAGCTGTTTTTT.